One T cell receptor (beta chain) is described in this entry. Its antigen is still unknown. Per-base qualities were not stored, and no clone one base away is much larger. Receptor amplification or capture employed the immunoSEQ multiplex PCR assay. This is the immuneACCESS table as TCRdb keeps it, with only in-frame sequences that have V and J called. A part of the clones is gone; compared with another copy, unresolved V genes explain less than half, and the rest is unexplained. For this sample the table gives under 65,000 clones, of which 75% to 95% were detected only once. The ten top clones hold more than 0.9% of the sample. The record originates from a study of T cell changes during pregnancy in multiple sclerosis (dated by TCRdb to between 2019 and 2020). Describing the broader study: Changes in the T cell repertoire over the course of pregnancy were examined in this study in women with multiple sclerosis.

V loses 3 bases of germline sequence and J loses 10 bases, and the interval between the two ends is 14 bases. The CDR3, cysteine through phenylalanine, is 14 amino acids long. This entry keeps only the CDR3 DNA: 42 bases, framed from base 1. Per the germline V gene, SGDLS is the CDR1 and YYNGEE is the CDR2. This chain joins TRBV9 to TRBJ1-6; too little of a D gene remains to name it. The clonotype originates from a female donor in good health, enrolled as a control in a pregnancy study. The sequencing used peripheral blood, collected after pregnancy. In nucleotide form, the sequence is TGTGCCAGCAGCGCTCTTGGTCCCACATCACCCCTCCACTTT. It translates as CASSALGPTSPLHF.